This T cell receptor (beta chain) was identified in a study of T cells in Graves' hyperthyroidism and ophthalmopathy. This clonotype was detected only a few times. The CDR3 loop spans 12 amino acids. Germline CDR1 DFQATT, CDR2 SNEGSKA (reference sequence). Trimming pared 1 base from V and 7 bases from J, leaving 11 bases between. RNA transcripts served as the template for amplifying TCR beta CDR3 regions. Primed by the HTBI set, a first-round RT-PCR was run on the TCR CDR3. MiXCR was run by TCRdb on the multiplex PCR reads, yielding one entry per CDR3 protein. This table has 530,000 or so distinct CDR3 sequences, 17% appearing once.

What was sequenced was blood. The chain links TRBV20-1 to TRBJ2-7; D is uncertain. The receptor comes from a woman under 30 with Graves' ophthalmopathy. The CDR3 DNA follows: TGCAGTGCTAGAGTAACAGCTCGAGAGCAGTACTTC. It encodes CSARVTAREQYF.